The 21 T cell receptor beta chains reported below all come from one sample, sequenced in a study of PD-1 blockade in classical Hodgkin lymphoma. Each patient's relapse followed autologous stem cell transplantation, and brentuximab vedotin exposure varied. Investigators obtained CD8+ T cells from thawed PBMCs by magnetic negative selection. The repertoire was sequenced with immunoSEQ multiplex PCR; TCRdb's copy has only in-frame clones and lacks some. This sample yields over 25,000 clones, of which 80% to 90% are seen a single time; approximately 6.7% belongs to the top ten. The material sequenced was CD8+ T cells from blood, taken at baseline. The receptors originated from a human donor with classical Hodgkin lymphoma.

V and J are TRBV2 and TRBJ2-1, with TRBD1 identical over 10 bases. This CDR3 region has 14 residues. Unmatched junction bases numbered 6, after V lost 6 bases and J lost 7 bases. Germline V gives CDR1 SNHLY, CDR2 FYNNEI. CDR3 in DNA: TGTGCCAGCAGCGGCGGGACAGGGGATAATGAGCAGTTCTTC. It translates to CASSGGTGDNEQFF.

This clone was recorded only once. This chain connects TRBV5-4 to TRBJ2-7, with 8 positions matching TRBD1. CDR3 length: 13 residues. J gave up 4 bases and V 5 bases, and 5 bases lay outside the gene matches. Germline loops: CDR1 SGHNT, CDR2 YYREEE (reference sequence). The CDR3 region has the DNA TGTGCCAGCAGGAGGGACAGGAGTTACGAGCAGTACTTC. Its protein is CASRRDRSYEQYF.

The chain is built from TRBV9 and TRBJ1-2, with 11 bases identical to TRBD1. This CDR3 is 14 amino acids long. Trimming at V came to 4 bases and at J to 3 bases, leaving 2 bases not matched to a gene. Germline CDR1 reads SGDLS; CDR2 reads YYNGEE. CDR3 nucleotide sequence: TGTGCCAGCAGCTCGGGACAGGGGGACTATGGCTACACCTTC. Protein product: CASSSGQGDYGYTF. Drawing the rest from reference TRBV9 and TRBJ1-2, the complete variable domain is DSGVTQTPKHLITATGQRVTLRCSPRSGDLSVYWYQQSLDQGLQFLIQYYNGEERAKGNILERFSAQQFPDLHSELNLSSLELGDSALYFCASSSGQGDYGYTFGSGTRLTVV.

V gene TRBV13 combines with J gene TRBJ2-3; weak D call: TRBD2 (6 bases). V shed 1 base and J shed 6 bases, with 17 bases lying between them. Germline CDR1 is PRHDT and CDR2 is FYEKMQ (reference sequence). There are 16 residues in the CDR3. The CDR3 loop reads CASSLDFGGTSDTQYF. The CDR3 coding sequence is TGTGCCAGCAGCTTAGACTTTGGCGGGACCTCGGATACGCAGTATTTT.

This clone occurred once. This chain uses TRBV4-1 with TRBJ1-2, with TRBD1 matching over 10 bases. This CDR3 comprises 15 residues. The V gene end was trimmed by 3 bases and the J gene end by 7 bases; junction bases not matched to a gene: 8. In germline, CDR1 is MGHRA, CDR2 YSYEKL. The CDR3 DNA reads TGCGCCAGCAGCCAGCCCGGGACAGGGGCCGGTGGCTACACCTTC. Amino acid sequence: CASSQPGTGAGGYTF.

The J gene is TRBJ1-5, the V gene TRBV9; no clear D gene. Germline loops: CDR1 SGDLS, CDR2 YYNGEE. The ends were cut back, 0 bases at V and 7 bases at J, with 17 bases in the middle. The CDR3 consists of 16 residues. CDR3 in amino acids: CASSVGPGMAGQPQHF. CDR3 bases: TGTGCCAGCAGCGTAGGTCCGGGCATGGCGGGACAGCCCCAGCATTTT.

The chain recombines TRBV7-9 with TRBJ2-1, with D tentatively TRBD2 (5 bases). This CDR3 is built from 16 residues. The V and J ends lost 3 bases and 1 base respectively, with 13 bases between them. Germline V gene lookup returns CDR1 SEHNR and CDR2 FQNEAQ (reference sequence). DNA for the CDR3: TGTGCCAGCAGCTTTAAACCCAGCGGTTCCTACAATGAGCAGTTCTTC. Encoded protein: CASSFKPSGSYNEQFF. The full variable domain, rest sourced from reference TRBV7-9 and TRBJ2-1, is DTGVSQNPRHKITKRGQNVTFRCDPISEHNRLYWYRQTLGQGPEFLTYFQNEAQLEKSRLLSDRFSAERPKGSFSTLEIQRTEQGDSAMYLCASSFKPSGSYNEQFFGPGTRLTVL.

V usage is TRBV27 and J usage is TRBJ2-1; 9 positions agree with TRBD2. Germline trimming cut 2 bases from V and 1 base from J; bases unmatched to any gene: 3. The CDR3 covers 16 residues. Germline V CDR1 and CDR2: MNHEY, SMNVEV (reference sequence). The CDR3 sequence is CASSLTSGRSYNEQFF. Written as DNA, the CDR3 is TGTGCCAGCAGTTTAACTAGCGGGCGTTCCTACAATGAGCAGTTCTTC.

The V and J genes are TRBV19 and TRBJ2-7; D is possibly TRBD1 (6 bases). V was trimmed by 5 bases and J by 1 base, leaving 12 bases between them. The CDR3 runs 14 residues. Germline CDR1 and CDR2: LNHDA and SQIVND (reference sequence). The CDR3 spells CASSLGATSYEQYF. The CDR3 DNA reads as TGTGCCAGTAGTTTGGGGGCGACTTCCTACGAGCAGTACTTC.

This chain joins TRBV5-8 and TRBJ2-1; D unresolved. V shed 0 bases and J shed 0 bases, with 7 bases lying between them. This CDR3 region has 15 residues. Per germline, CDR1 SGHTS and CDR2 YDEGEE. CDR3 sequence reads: CASSLDTSSYNEQFF. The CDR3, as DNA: TGTGCCAGCAGCTTGGATACGAGCTCCTACAATGAGCAGTTCTTC.

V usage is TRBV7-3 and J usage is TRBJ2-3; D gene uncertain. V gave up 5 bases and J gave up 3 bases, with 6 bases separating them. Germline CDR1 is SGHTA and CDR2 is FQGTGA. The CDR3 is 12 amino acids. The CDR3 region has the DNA TGTGCCAGCAGCCCTATTACAGATACGCAGTATTTT. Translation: CASSPITDTQYF. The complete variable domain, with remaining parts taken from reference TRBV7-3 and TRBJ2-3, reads GAGVSQTPSNKVTEKGKYVELRCDPISGHTALYWYRQSLGQGPEFLIYFQGTGAADDSGLPNDRFFAVRPEGSVSTLKIQRTERGDSAVYLCASSPITDTQYFGPGTRLTVL.

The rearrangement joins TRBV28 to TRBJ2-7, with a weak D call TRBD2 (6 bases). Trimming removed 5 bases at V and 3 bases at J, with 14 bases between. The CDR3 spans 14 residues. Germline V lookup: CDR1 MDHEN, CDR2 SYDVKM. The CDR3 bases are TGTGCCAGCAGTGACGGGACTCGAAGCTACGAGCAGTACTTC. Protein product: CASSDGTRSYEQYF. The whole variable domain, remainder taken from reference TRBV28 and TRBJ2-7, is DVKVTQSSRYLVKRTGEKVFLECVQDMDHENMFWYRQDPGLGLRLIYFSYDVKMKEKGDIPEGYSVSREKKERFSLILESASTNQTSMYLCASSDGTRSYEQYFGPGTRLTVT.

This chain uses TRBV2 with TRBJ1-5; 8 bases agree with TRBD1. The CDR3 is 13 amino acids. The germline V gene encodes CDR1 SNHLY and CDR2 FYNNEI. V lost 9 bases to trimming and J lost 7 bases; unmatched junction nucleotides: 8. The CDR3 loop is CASGRTGWQPQHF. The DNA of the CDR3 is TGTGCCAGTGGGAGGACAGGGTGGCAGCCCCAGCATTTT.

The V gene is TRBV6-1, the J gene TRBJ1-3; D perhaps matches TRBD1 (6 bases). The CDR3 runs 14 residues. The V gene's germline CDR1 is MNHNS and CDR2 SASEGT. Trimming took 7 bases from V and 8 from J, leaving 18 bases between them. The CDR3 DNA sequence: TGTGCCAGCACTGACAGGCAGATAGGGGACACCATATATTTT. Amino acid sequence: CASTDRQIGDTIYF.

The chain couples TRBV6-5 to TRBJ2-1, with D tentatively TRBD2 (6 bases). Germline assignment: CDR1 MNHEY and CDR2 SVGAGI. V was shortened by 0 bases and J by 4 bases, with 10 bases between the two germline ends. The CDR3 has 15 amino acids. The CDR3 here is CASSYSGRPYNEQFF. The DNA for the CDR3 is TGTGCCAGCAGTTACTCCGGGAGACCGTACAATGAGCAGTTCTTC.

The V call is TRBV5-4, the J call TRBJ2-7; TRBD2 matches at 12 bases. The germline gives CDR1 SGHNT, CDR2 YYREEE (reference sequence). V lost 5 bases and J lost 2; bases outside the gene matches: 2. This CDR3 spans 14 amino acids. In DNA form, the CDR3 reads TGTGCCAGCAGGACTAGCGGGAGCCCCTACGAGCAGTACTTC. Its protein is CASRTSGSPYEQYF.

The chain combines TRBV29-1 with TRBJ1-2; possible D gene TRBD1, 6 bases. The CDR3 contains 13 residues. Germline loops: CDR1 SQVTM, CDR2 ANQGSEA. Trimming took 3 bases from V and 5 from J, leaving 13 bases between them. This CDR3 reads CSVEAGARYGYTF. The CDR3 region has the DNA TGCAGCGTTGAGGCGGGGGCAAGGTATGGCTACACCTTC.

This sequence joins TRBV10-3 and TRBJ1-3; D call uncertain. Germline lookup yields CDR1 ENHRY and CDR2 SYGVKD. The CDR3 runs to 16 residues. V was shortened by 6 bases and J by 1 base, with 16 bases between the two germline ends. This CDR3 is CAIRGKTDFSGNTIYF. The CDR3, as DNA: TGTGCCATCAGGGGGAAAACAGATTTTTCTGGAAACACCATATATTTT.

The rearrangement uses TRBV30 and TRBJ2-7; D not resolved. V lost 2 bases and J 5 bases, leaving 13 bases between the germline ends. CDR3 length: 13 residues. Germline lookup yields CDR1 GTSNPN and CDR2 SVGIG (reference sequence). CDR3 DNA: TGTGCCTGGAGTTTATCGAGTTCAAACGAGCAGTACTTC. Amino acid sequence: CAWSLSSSNEQYF.

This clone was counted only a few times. CDR3 in amino acids: CASIQANTGELFF. CDR3 DNA sequence: TGTGCCAGTATACAGGCGAACACCGGGGAGCTGTTTTTT. V usage is TRBV19 and J usage is TRBJ2-2; D perhaps matches TRBD1 (5 bases). V gave up 7 bases and J gave up 0 bases, with 6 bases separating them. Germline CDR1 reads LNHDA; CDR2 reads SQIVND (reference sequence). The CDR3 is 13 amino acids.

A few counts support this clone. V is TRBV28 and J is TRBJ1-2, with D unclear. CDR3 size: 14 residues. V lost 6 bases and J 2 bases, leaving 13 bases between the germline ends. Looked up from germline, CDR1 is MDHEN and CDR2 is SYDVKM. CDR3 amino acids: CASSPTWENYGYTF. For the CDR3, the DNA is TGTGCCAGCAGCCCCACTTGGGAGAACTATGGCTACACCTTC.